This T cell receptor beta chain emerged from a study of PD-1 blockade in mismatch repair-deficient tumors. Study-level information: Enrolled about 2012-2016, patients had progressing, pretreated mismatch repair-deficient cancers of over nine types.

The assay was immunoSEQ multiplex PCR, and TCRdb's table has in-frame clones only and misses some. This table has about 19,000 clones, almost 85% appearing once. Germline V lookup: CDR1 SGHTA, CDR2 FQGTGA. The V gene lost 6 bases and the J gene lost 7 bases, with 22 bases spanning the gap. The CDR3 extends over 16 amino acids. In the case of this clone: Its antigen is still unknown.

Whole-study findings and limits: Rapid post-treatment expansion, then contraction, generally preceding radiologic response, marked tumor-resident clones.

The receptor comes from an adult with mismatch repair-deficient cancer. This rearrangement joins TRBV7-3 to TRBJ1-5; D is unresolved. This specimen consisted of PBMCs, obtained 52 weeks after starting pembrolizumab. The CDR3 loop reads CASSRTGSLAWQPQHF. The CDR3 bases are TGTGCCAGCAGTCGCACCGGTTCCCTTGCCTGGCAGCCCCAGCATTTT.